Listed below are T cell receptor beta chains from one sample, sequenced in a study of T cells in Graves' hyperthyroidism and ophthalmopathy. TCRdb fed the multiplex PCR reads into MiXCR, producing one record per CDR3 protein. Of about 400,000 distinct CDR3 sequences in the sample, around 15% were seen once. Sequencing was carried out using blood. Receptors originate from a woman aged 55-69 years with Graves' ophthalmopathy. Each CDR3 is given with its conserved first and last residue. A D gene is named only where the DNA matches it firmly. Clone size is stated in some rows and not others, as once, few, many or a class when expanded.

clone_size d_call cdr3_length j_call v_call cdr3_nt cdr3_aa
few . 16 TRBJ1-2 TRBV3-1 TGTGCCAGCAGCCAAGGCAGGGTCGGGCGTGGCTATGGCTACACCTTC CASSQGRVGRGYGYTF
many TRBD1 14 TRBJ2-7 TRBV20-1 TGCAGTGCTAGAGATCTTAGGACAGGGTACGAGCAGTACTTC CSARDLRTGYEQYF
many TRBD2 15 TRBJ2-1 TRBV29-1 TGCAGCGCCGGGACTAGCGGTAACCCCCACAATGAGCAGTTCTTC CSAGTSGNPHNEQFF
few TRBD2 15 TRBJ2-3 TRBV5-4 TGTGCCAGCAGCAGGGGACTAGCGAGCACAGATACGCAGTATTTT CASSRGLASTDTQYF
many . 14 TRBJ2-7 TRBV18 TGTGCCAGCTCACCATGGGAAGTCGAGGGGGAGCAGTACTTC CASSPWEVEGEQYF
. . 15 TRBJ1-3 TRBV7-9 TGTGCCAGCAGCAAGCAGTGGAGCTCTGGAAACACCATATATTTT CASSKQWSSGNTIYF
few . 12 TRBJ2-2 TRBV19 TGTGCCAGTAACCAGGTGACCGGGGAGCTGTTTTTT CASNQVTGELFF
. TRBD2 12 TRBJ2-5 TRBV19 TGTGCCAGTATCCGGGGAGGGCCCCCGGGGTACTTC CASIRGGPPGYF
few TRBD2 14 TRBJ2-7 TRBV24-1 TGTGCCACCAGTCCGACTAGCGGGAGCCCCGAGCAGTACTTC CATSPTSGSPEQYF
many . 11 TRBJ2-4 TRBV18 TGTGCCAGCTCACCGGGAGAGATTCAGTACTTC CASSPGEIQYF
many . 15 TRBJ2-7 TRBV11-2 TGTGCCAGCAGCTTAGGAGCGGACTTAACCTACGAGCAGTACTTC CASSLGADLTYEQYF
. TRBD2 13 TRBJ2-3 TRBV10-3 TGTGCCGCGGGGGGACCTAGCACAGATACGCAGTATTTT CAAGGPSTDTQYF
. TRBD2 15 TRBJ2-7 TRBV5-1 TGCGCCAGCAGCTTGACTAGCGACCTAACCTACGAGCAGTACTTC CASSLTSDLTYEQYF
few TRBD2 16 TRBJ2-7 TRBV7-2 TGTGCCAGCAGCTTCCCGGGACTAGCGGGAGGGGGCGAGCAGTACTTC CASSFPGLAGGGEQYF
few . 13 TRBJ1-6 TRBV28 TGTGCCAGCAGTTCTGACAGGAATTCACCCCTCCACTTT CASSSDRNSPLHF
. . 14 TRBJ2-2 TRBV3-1 TGTGCCAGCAGCCAAGCCCAGGTCCCCGGGGAGCTGTTTTTT CASSQAQVPGELFF
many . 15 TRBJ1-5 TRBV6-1 TGTGCCAGCAGTGAAGTGAGGGGGGTCGTCCAGCCCCAGCATTTT CASSEVRGVVQPQHF
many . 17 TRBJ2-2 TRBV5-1 TGCGCCAGCAGCCCAAAACAGGGTTCCTCGAACACCGGGGAGCTGTTTTTT CASSPKQGSSNTGELFF
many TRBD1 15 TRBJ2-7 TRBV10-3 TGTGCCATCAGCCGAGTCGGGGACAGGGACGACGAGCAGTACTTC CAISRVGDRDDEQYF
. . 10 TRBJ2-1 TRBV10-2 TGCGCCAGCGAGGGGGGTATACAGTTCTTC CASEGGIQFF
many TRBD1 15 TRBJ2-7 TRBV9 TGTGCCAGCAGCGGCCGGGACAGGGATCCCTACGAGCAGTACTTC CASSGRDRDPYEQYF
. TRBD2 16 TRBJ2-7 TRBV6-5 TGTGCCAGCAGTTACACCCGGAGCGGGAGCTCAAACGAGCAGTACTTC CASSYTRSGSSNEQYF
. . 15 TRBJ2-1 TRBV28 TGTGCCAGCAGTTTATTTGGCGCCTCCTACAATGAGCAGTTCTTC CASSLFGASYNEQFF
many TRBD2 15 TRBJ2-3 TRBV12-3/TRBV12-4 TGTGCCAGCACCCTAGCGGGAGGGTCCACAGATACGCAGTATTTT CASTLAGGSTDTQYF